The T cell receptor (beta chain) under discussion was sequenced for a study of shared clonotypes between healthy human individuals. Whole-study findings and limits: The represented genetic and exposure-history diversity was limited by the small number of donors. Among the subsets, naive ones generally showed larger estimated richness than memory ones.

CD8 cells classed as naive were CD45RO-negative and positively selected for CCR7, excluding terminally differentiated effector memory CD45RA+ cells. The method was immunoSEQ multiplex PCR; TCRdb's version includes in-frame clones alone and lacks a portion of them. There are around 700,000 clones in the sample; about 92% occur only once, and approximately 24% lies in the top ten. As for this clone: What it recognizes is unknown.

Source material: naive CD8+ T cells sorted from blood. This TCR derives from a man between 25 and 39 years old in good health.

CDR3 sequence: CASSFGTGFEQFF. The CDR3 coding sequence is TGTGCCAGCAGTTTCGGGACAGGGTTTGAGCAGTTCTTC. The chain joins TRBV27 to TRBJ2-1, with 9 nucleotides matching TRBD1. Germline CDR1 is MNHEY and CDR2 is SMNVEV (reference sequence). CDR3 size: 13 residues. The V gene end was trimmed by 3 bases and the J gene end by 9 bases; junction bases not matched to a gene: 3.